Listed here are 3 T cell receptor beta chains from one sample, sequenced in a study of T cell repertoires in cytomegalovirus infection. TCRdb recomputed calls from the reads with MiXCR, one row per CDR3 protein. Seen here are around 630,000 distinct CDR3 sequences, about 24% observed once, and the top ten hold roughly 8%. The sequenced sample was CD8+ T cells from PBMCs. The source of these receptors is a human donor in good health (CMV status not recorded). Some clones in this sample may be carry-over from other donors' samples.

There are a few counts of this clonotype. The chain joins TRBV12-3 or TRBV12-4 to TRBJ2-1; D ambiguous. CDR3 length equals 14 residues. V was cut by 1 base and J by 6 bases, with 10 bases left in between. The CDR3 DNA reads TGTGCCAGCAGTTTAGGACCCCCAGGCAATGAGCAGTTCTTC. Amino acid sequence: CASSLGPPGNEQFF.

The rearrangement links TRBV6-6 to TRBJ2-5; a possible D gene is TRBD1 (6 bases). V was clipped by 5 bases and J by 5 bases, with 15 bases between them. Germline lookup yields CDR1 MNHNY and CDR2 SVGAGI (reference sequence). The CDR3 totals 14 residues. CDR3 sequence: CASSTTTGYETQYF. In DNA, the CDR3 is TGTGCCAGCAGTACCACTACAGGGTACGAGACCCAGTACTTC.

Only one count was recorded for this clonotype. A junction end diverges from the germline sequence, so it may reflect a read error. The chain couples TRBV7-9 to TRBJ1-1, with D hard to call. CDR1 is SEHNR and CDR2 is FQNEAQ in the germline V gene (reference sequence). The CDR3 length is 12 residues. The CDR3 DNA reads as TGTGTCAGCTACGGTATGAACACTGAAGCTTTCTTT. Translating it yields CVSYGMNTEAFF. Full variable domain (missing parts from reference TRBV7-9 and TRBJ1-1): DTGVSQNPRHKITKRGQNVTFRCDPISEHNRLYWYRQTLGQGPEFLTYFQNEAQLEKSRLLSDRFSAERPKGSFSTLEIQRTEQGDSAMYLCVSYGMNTEAFFGQGTRLTVV.